This TCR beta chain appears in the sequencing data of a study of CD8 T cells in Susac syndrome. The CDR3 has 13 amino acids. Germline-derived CDR1 and CDR2 are DFQATT and SNEGSKA (reference sequence). Between the trimmed V and J ends, which lost 4 bases and 0 bases, there was a span of 10 bases. TEMRA cells were enriched by FACS, and CD4+ and CD8+ T cells were negatively isolated. The authors reverse transcribed about 0.5 to 1 ug RNA with random hexamers. One entry per CDR3 protein, called by TCRdb with MiXCR from the immunoSEQ multiplex PCR reads. The top ten hold 0.15% to 0.2% of the sample, which has about 180,000 distinct CDR3 sequences, 90% to 95% seen once.

The rearrangement joins TRBV20-1 to TRBJ2-7; D is perhaps TRBD2 (6 bases). The specimen was CD8+ T cells from PBMCs. This receptor was identified in a human donor with multiple sclerosis. As DNA, the CDR3 is TGCAGTGCTACGGGAGACGTCTCCTACGAGCAGTACTTC. This sequence encodes CSATGDVSYEQYF.